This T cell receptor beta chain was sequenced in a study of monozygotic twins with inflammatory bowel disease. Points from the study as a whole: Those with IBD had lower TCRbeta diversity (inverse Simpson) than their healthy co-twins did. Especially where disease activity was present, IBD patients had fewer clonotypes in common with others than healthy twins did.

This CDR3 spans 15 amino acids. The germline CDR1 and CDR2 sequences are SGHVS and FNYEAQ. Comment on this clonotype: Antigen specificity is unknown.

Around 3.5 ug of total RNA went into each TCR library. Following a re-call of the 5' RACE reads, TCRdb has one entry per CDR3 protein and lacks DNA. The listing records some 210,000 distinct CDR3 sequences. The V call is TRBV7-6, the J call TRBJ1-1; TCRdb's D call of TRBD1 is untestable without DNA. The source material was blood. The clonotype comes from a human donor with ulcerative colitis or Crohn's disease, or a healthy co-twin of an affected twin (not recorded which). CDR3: CASSKQAGLNTEAFF.